The rows below give T cell receptor beta chains drawn from one sample of a study of T cell changes during pregnancy in multiple sclerosis. Produced via immunoSEQ multiplex PCR; TCRdb's table is partial and in-frame only. Of approximately 20,000 clones in the sample, about 87% were seen once. The source material was CD8+ T cells from peripheral blood mononuclear cells, sampled after pregnancy. The origin of the receptors is a female donor in good health, enrolled as a control in a pregnancy study. CDR3s include the opening cysteine and the closing phenylalanine or tryptophan. Fields, in order: V gene, clone size, CDR3 protein. Rows may omit the clone size; those that give it use once, few, many or a size class.

v_gene: TRBV5-6; abundance: .; CDR3aa: CASSWGIGTAGEQYF
v_gene: TRBV29-1; abundance: .; CDR3aa: CSVGIGQGNQPQHF
v_gene: TRBV7-3; abundance: .; CDR3aa: CASSLGTGNPYEAFF
v_gene: TRBV27; abundance: few; CDR3aa: CASSLVRSNTEAFF
v_gene: TRBV11-1; abundance: .; CDR3aa: CASSPLRGRTYEQYF
v_gene: TRBV4-3; abundance: .; CDR3aa: CASSQDLGLTHWETEAFF
v_gene: TRBV4-3; abundance: .; CDR3aa: CASSQDTTGGYEQYF
v_gene: TRBV30; abundance: .; CDR3aa: CAWSVARGYTF
v_gene: TRBV2; abundance: once; CDR3aa: CASSPGTPDTQYF
v_gene: TRBV4-2; abundance: .; CDR3aa: CASSQEGSGANVLTF
v_gene: TRBV27; abundance: .; CDR3aa: CASSLSRATEAFF
v_gene: TRBV27; abundance: .; CDR3aa: CASSGGQGYGYTF